The next 19 T cell receptor beta chains were all read from a single sample in a study of cytomegalovirus exposure and HLA in healthy donors. Primers: 60 Vbeta forward and 13 Jbeta reverse. This table comes from immunoSEQ multiplex PCR, and its TCRdb copy is limited to in-frame clones, with some not included. Of about 150,000 clones listed, about 74% are singletons. Input material: PBMCs. Every receptor here comes from a male donor in good health and CMV-seronegative.

The chain employs TRBV14 and TRBJ1-4; D is unclear. The CDR3 runs 13 residues. CDR1 SGHDN and CDR2 FVKESK come from the germline V gene. The V and J ends lost 4 bases and 14 bases respectively, with 17 bases between them. CDR3 DNA sequence: TGTGCCAGCAGCCCCCTCGGTCGGGGAAGGCTGTTTTTT. The encoded protein is CASSPLGRGRLFF. The full variable domain, its missing parts supplied by reference TRBV14 and TRBJ1-4, is EAGVTQFPSHSVIEKGQTVTLRCDPISGHDNLYWYRRVMGKEIKFLLHFVKESKQDESGMPNNRFLAERTGGTYSTLKVQPAELEDSGVYFCASSPLGRGRLFFGSGTQLSVL.

V usage is TRBV27 and J usage is TRBJ2-1, with D possibly matching TRBD1 (5 bases). CDR1 is MNHEY, CDR2 SMNVEV, per germline (reference sequence). The CDR3 length is 13 residues. Trimming took off 1 base at V and 7 bases at J, with 8 bases between the two ends. For the CDR3, the DNA is TGTGCCAGCAGTTTATTCAGGGCTAATGAGCAGTTCTTC. Protein product: CASSLFRANEQFF.

The V gene is TRBV28, the J gene TRBJ1-1, with D perhaps matching TRBD1 (5 bases). CDR1 and CDR2 (germline): MDHEN, SYDVKM. There are 16 residues in the CDR3. Trimming shortened V by 5 bases and J by 3 bases, and 19 bases separated the two germline ends. The CDR3 sequence is CASSLSGLRGYTEAFF. CDR3 bases: TGTGCCAGCAGTCTATCGGGACTCCGAGGGTACACTGAAGCTTTCTTT.

Only a few counts were recorded for this clone. The chain couples TRBV9 to TRBJ1-3; D gene ambiguous. V shed 0 bases and J shed 0 bases, with 4 bases lying between them. Per the germline V gene, CDR1 is SGDLS and CDR2 is YYNGEE. The CDR3 has 14 amino acids. CDR3 in DNA: TGTGCCAGCAGCGTAGCCTACTCTGGAAACACCATATATTTT. It specifies CASSVAYSGNTIYF.

The genes are TRBV7-2 and TRBJ1-3, with D possibly being TRBD1 (5 bases). CDR1 is SGHTA and CDR2 is FQGNSA in the germline V gene. The CDR3 totals 14 residues. V lost 5 bases and J 2 bases, leaving 10 bases between the germline ends. CDR3 residues: CASSPDSPGNTIYF. The CDR3 nucleotides are TGTGCCAGCAGCCCTGACAGCCCTGGAAACACCATATATTTT.

The rearrangement uses TRBV7-9 and TRBJ1-1; D call uncertain. The CDR3 is 13 amino acids. Between the trimmed V and J ends, which lost 1 base and 7 bases, there was a span of 10 bases. Germline lookup yields CDR1 SEHNR and CDR2 FQNEAQ (reference sequence). Written as DNA, the CDR3 is TGTGCCAGCAGCTTAGACGGTCGGGTTGAAGCTTTCTTT. Translated, it gives CASSLDGRVEAFF. The variable domain in full, completed from reference TRBV7-9 and TRBJ1-1, reads DTGVSQNPRHKITKRGQNVTFRCDPISEHNRLYWYRQTLGQGPEFLTYFQNEAQLEKSRLLSDRFSAERPKGSFSTLEIQRTEQGDSAMYLCASSLDGRVEAFFGQGTRLTVV.

This clone occurred once. This chain links TRBV30 with TRBJ1-5, with a possible D match to TRBD1 (5 bases). CDR1 and CDR2 (germline): GTSNPN, SVGIG (reference sequence). The CDR3 covers 17 residues. The ends were cut back, 4 bases at V and 2 bases at J, with 21 bases in the middle. CDR3 residues: CAWTGGWGKSGNQPQHF. In DNA, the CDR3 is TGTGCCTGGACTGGAGGGTGGGGGAAATCGGGCAATCAGCCCCAGCATTTT.

V gene TRBV12-5 combines with J gene TRBJ1-1; weak D call: TRBD1 (6 bases). The V end was cut by 4 bases, the J end by 5 bases, with 17 bases between. CDR1 is LGHNT, CDR2 FRNRAP, per germline. The CDR3 covers 15 residues. The CDR3 sequence: CASGYEEGGRTEAFF. The CDR3 DNA is TGTGCTAGTGGTTACGAGGAGGGGGGGCGAACTGAAGCTTTCTTT. Variable domain in full (rest from reference TRBV12-5 and TRBJ1-1): DARVTQTPRHKVTEMGQEVTMRCQPILGHNTVFWYRQTMMQGLELLAYFRNRAPLDDSGMPKDRFSAEMPDATLATLKIQPSEPRDSAVYFCASGYEEGGRTEAFFGQGTRLTVV.

This chain links TRBV27 with TRBJ2-7; D unclear. Germline V gives CDR1 MNHEY, CDR2 SMNVEV (reference sequence). Trimming took off 6 bases at V and 3 bases at J, with 9 bases between the two ends. The CDR3 length is 12 residues. CDR3 residues: CASSPSVYEQYF. DNA of the CDR3: TGTGCCAGCAGCCCTTCTGTCTACGAGCAGTACTTC.

This sequence joins TRBV28 and TRBJ2-7, with 8 bases matching TRBD1. The CDR3 consists of 15 residues. The germline CDR1 and CDR2 sequences are MDHEN and SYDVKM. Germline trimming cut 6 bases from V and 2 bases from J; bases unmatched to any gene: 9. The CDR3 sequence: CASSPEGTGPYEQYF. The CDR3 DNA is TGTGCCAGCAGCCCCGAAGGGACAGGCCCCTACGAGCAGTACTTC.

V gene TRBV5-5 combines with J gene TRBJ2-4, with 7 bases that match TRBD1. J lost 0 bases, V lost 4 bases, and 13 bases had no gene match. The CDR3 runs 18 residues. Germline V gene sequence: CDR1 SGHKS, CDR2 YYEKEE (reference sequence). The CDR3 protein is CASSQGTAWGLAKNIQYF. As DNA, the CDR3 is TGTGCCAGCAGCCAGGGGACAGCCTGGGGCCTAGCCAAAAACATTCAGTACTTC.

V usage is TRBV7-2 and J usage is TRBJ2-5; D is perhaps TRBD2 (6 bases). The CDR3 loop spans 14 amino acids. Trimming stripped 5 bases from V and 4 bases from J, with 14 bases between. CDR1 and CDR2 (germline): SGHTA, FQGNSA. CDR3 in amino acids: CASSPLLAAETQYF. DNA of the CDR3: TGTGCCAGCAGCCCCCTACTAGCAGCAGAGACCCAGTACTTC.

The chain uses TRBV7-2 and TRBJ1-3; 7 positions agree with TRBD1. V lost 5 bases and J lost 2; bases outside the gene matches: 3. The CDR3 runs 14 residues. From germline, CDR1 is SGHTA and CDR2 FQGNSA. This chain's CDR3 is CASSTDRAGNTIYF. CDR3 in DNA: TGTGCCAGCAGCACAGACAGGGCTGGAAACACCATATATTTT.

This clone was detected only a few times. The V and J genes are TRBV27 and TRBJ2-2, with a tentative D call TRBD2 (6 bases). The V end lost 5 bases, the J end lost 6 bases, and 10 bases lay between the germline ends. Germline lookup yields CDR1 MNHEY and CDR2 SMNVEV (reference sequence). The CDR3 consists of 13 residues. The CDR3 DNA follows: TGTGCCAGCAGTACGGGACTTTCCGGGGAGCTGTTTTTT. Amino acids: CASSTGLSGELFF.

J is TRBJ1-4 and V is TRBV30, with no clear D. Looked up from germline, CDR1 is GTSNPN and CDR2 is SVGIG (reference sequence). Trimming left V 5 bases short and J 0 bases short, with 7 bases between. CDR3 length equals 13 residues. The CDR3 region is CAWGLATNEKLFF. The CDR3 DNA is TGTGCCTGGGGGCTTGCAACTAATGAAAAACTGTTTTTT.

This clone was detected only once. The gene calls are TRBV6-4 and TRBJ1-5; 7 nucleotides line up with TRBD1. The CDR3 is 15 amino acids. J gave up 2 bases and V 7 bases, and 8 bases lay outside the gene matches. Germline CDR1 reads MRHNA; CDR2 reads SNTAGT. The CDR3 DNA reads TGTGCCAGCACCAGAACAGGGGATGGCAATCAGCCCCAGCATTTT. As protein: CASTRTGDGNQPQHF.

The V call is TRBV28, the J call TRBJ2-2; D not certain. Trimming pared 3 bases from V and 3 bases from J, leaving 14 bases between. The CDR3 is made up of 16 amino acids. Germline CDR1 reads MDHEN; CDR2 reads SYDVKM. CDR3 bases: TGTGCCAGCAGTTTTTTTATCACAGCTTACACCGGGGAGCTGTTTTTT. Protein: CASSFFITAYTGELFF. The entire variable domain, with the rest obtained from reference TRBV28 and TRBJ2-2, is as follows: DVKVTQSSRYLVKRTGEKVFLECVQDMDHENMFWYRQDPGLGLRLIYFSYDVKMKEKGDIPEGYSVSREKKERFSLILESASTNQTSMYLCASSFFITAYTGELFFGEGSRLTVL.

The V call is TRBV30, the J call TRBJ2-1; D uncertain. CDR1 is GTSNPN, CDR2 SVGIG, per germline (reference sequence). Trimming removed 0 bases at V and 6 bases at J, with 15 bases between. This CDR3 is built from 15 residues. The CDR3 protein is CAWSVSRRQVNEQFF. The CDR3, as DNA: TGTGCCTGGAGTGTATCAAGACGTCAGGTCAATGAGCAGTTCTTC.

V and J are TRBV6-6 and TRBJ1-1, with TRBD1 as a possible D gene (5 bases). The germline V gene encodes CDR1 MNHNY and CDR2 SVGAGI (reference sequence). The length of the CDR3 is 16 residues. The V and J ends lost 2 bases and 3 bases respectively, with 16 bases between them. CDR3 amino acids: CASSYPRGGTDTEAFF. The CDR3 DNA reads as TGTGCCAGCAGTTACCCCCGTGGGGGGACGGACACTGAAGCTTTCTTT.